This TCR beta chain was identified during a study of shared clonotypes between healthy human individuals. Study background: For every donor, three CD4 naive, three CD4 memory, two CD8 naive and one CD8 memory plates were used. Study-level results: Generation probability values for non-shared clonotypes were lower than those for clonotypes shared by all four donors. Clonotype sharing among donors was thought likely to change with sequencing depth.

Evenly divided among several immunoSEQ plates was the genomic DNA of each subset. Here immunoSEQ multiplex PCR was the method, and the copy in TCRdb shows in-frame clones only, minus some. The sample includes more than 2 million clones, 93% seen only once; the top ten take approximately 1.6%. Only CD45RO-negative cells positively selected for CCR7 counted as naive CD8 cells, so terminally differentiated effector memory CD45RA+ cells were excluded. Comments on this clone: What it recognizes is unknown.

Sequencing used naive CD8+ T cells from PBMCs. This sequence originates from a young man in good health. Some clones in this sample may be carry-over from other donors' samples.

The CDR3 bases are TGTGCCAGTAGCCCCGTTTTGAGCAGAAGGGTCAATCAGCCCCAGCATTTT. It yields the protein CASSPVLSRRVNQPQHF. This chain connects TRBV19 to TRBJ1-5, with D unresolved. Per germline, CDR1 LNHDA and CDR2 SQIVND (reference sequence). The CDR3 has 17 residues. V was pared by 6 bases and J by 3 bases, with 21 bases between.